This T cell receptor beta chain was captured by sequencing in a study of metastatic and nonmetastatic thyroid tumors. Study at large: Repertoires were compared across blood and tumor or nodule tissue from malignant and benign thyroid patients.

All patients reached thyroid surgery having received no treatment beforehand. Methods used by the authors: The distant-metastasis classifier for papillary thyroid cancer was built from CDR3 differences across clinicopathological groups. TCRdb reprocessed the PCR reads using MiXCR. The V and J calls reflect TCRdb's pipeline rather than the authors' work. Of around 20,000 clones in the sample, 25% to 30% are singletons; the top ten hold approximately 6.3%. Findings of the study overall: Patients with malignant thyroid tumors reportedly had significantly higher TCR beta diversity than those with benign nodules, in blood and tumor.

This clone was recorded at least ten times. Its cognate antigen is unknown. Sequencing was done on a sample of blood. The source is a female donor with papillary thyroid cancer or a benign thyroid nodule (not recorded which). Some clones in this sample may be carry-over from other donors' samples.

The CDR3 nucleotides read TGTGCCAGCAGCCAAGGCAGCGGGAGGTACAATGAGCAGTTCTTC. The encoded protein is CASSQGSGRYNEQFF. The chain recombines TRBV4-2 with TRBJ2-1; 9 bases match TRBD2. The CDR3 consists of 15 residues. Germline V gives CDR1 LGHNA, CDR2 YNFKEQ. V shed 1 base and J 4 bases; nucleotides not matched to a gene: 2.